The 15 T cell receptor beta chains below all came from one sample that was sequenced in a study of Ad26.COV2.S vaccination and SARS-CoV-2 variants. The table came from immunoSEQ multiplex PCR; TCRdb's copy has only in-frame clones and leaves some out. The sample shows some 480,000 clones, around nine tenths of them seen only once. Treatment indicated: roughly 19 received Ad26.COV2.S at low or high dose, single or two shots; roughly five received placebo; per-sample allocation not given. Sampling took place 63 days after the first vaccine or placebo injection. This specimen consisted of peripheral blood, obtained in a trial of Ad26.COV2.S vaccine versus placebo. These receptors all stem from a person between 18 and 65 years old who received the Ad26.COV2.S COVID-19 vaccine or a placebo.

V is TRBV19 and J is TRBJ2-3, with 7 bases identical to TRBD2. From germline, CDR1 is LNHDA and CDR2 SQIVND (reference sequence). The ends lost 5 bases at V and 4 bases at J; junction bases unmatched: 9. The CDR3 runs 15 residues. This chain's CDR3 is CASSGEGGASDTQYF. CDR3 in DNA: TGTGCCAGTAGTGGGGAGGGTGGAGCGTCAGATACGCAGTATTTT.

The chain combines TRBV18 with TRBJ1-4, with 7 bases fitting TRBD1. Trimming cost V 4 bases and J 0 bases; bases outside gene matches: 2. The CDR3 totals 15 residues. Per germline, CDR1 KGHSH and CDR2 LQKENI. The CDR3 bases are TGTGCCAGCTCACGACAGGGAGCAACTAATGAAAAACTGTTTTTT. It translates to CASSRQGATNEKLFF. Full variable domain (outside the CDR3, taken from reference TRBV18 and TRBJ1-4): NAGVMQNPRHLVRRRGQEARLRCSPMKGHSHVYWYRQLPEEGLKFMVYLQKENIIDESGMPKERFSAEFPKEGPSILRIQQVVRGDSAAYFCASSRQGATNEKLFFGSGTQLSVL.

This clone has just one count. This sequence may be a read error, since a much larger clone differs from it by one base. Other DNA sequences in the sample encode the same CDR3. In DNA, the CDR3 is TGTGCCAGTAGTGTCTACAATGAGCAGTTCTTC. This encodes CASSVYNEQFF. The J gene is TRBJ2-1, the V gene TRBV19; no firm D call. V gave up 5 bases and J gave up 3 bases, with 2 bases separating them. Per the germline V gene, CDR1 is LNHDA and CDR2 is SQIVND (reference sequence). This CDR3 has 11 residues.

The V call is TRBV19, the J call TRBJ2-2, with D hard to call. CDR3 length: 13 residues. The germline V gene encodes CDR1 LNHDA and CDR2 SQIVND (reference sequence). Trimming pared 3 bases from V and 6 bases from J, leaving 8 bases between. CDR3 region: CASSISGPGELFF. The CDR3 DNA reads TGTGCCAGTAGTATCTCTGGGCCCGGGGAGCTGTTTTTT. The full variable domain, in which reference TRBV19 and TRBJ2-2 provide the parts outside the CDR3, is DGGITQSPKYLFRKEGQNVTLSCEQNLNHDAMYWYRQDPGQGLRLIYYSQIVNDFQKGDIAEGYSVSREKKESFPLTVTSAQKNPTAFYLCASSISGPGELFFGEGSRLTVL.

The chain has TRBV7-2 and TRBJ2-7; 9 bases are shared with TRBD2. The J segment lost 2 bases and the V segment lost 5 bases, leaving 13 bases of the junction unmatched. Germline CDR1 SGHTA, CDR2 FQGNSA. The CDR3 sequence is 17 residues long. CDR3 region: CASSPHRGTSRTYEQYF. In DNA, the CDR3 is TGTGCCAGCAGCCCTCACCGCGGGACTAGCCGTACCTACGAGCAGTACTTC.

The DNA of the CDR3 is TGTGCCAGCAGCTTAGAGGGGCGGGGGACAGATACGCAGTATTTT. Its protein is CASSLEGRGTDTQYF. The rearrangement joins TRBV7-3 to TRBJ2-3, with 7 bases identical to TRBD2. Germline V CDR1 and CDR2: SGHTA, FQGTGA. The CDR3 loop spans 15 amino acids. Trimming removed 2 bases from V and 3 bases from J; junction bases left unmatched: 5. The full variable domain, rest sourced from reference TRBV7-3 and TRBJ2-3, is GAGVSQTPSNKVTEKGKYVELRCDPISGHTALYWYRQSLGQGPEFLIYFQGTGAADDSGLPNDRFFAVRPEGSVSTLKIQRTERGDSAVYLCASSLEGRGTDTQYFGPGTRLTVL.

The CDR3, as DNA: TGTGCCAGCAGCGCCGCGGCGAGCTCCTACGAGCAGTACTTC. Translation gives CASSAAASSYEQYF. V gene TRBV9 combines with J gene TRBJ2-7; D gene uncertain. Germline values: CDR1 SGDLS, CDR2 YYNGEE. V was cut by 3 bases and J by 0 bases, with 10 bases left in between. This CDR3 is 14 amino acids long.

The V call is TRBV5-5, the J call TRBJ1-6; TRBD1 agrees at 9 bases. Germline V gene data show CDR1 as SGHKS and CDR2 as YYEKEE (reference sequence). This CDR3 comprises 14 residues. Germline trimming cut 6 bases from V and 3 bases from J; bases unmatched to any gene: 1. As DNA, the CDR3 is TGTGCCAGCACGACAGGGGGCTATAATTCACCCCTCCACTTT. Translating gives CASTTGGYNSPLHF. The full variable domain, rest sourced from reference TRBV5-5 and TRBJ1-6, is DAGVTQSPTHLIKTRGQQVTLRCSPISGHKSVSWYQQVLGQGPQFIFQYYEKEERGRGNFPDRFSARQFPNYSSELNVNALLLGDSALYLCASTTGGYNSPLHFGNGTRLTVT.

The CDR3 DNA is TGTGCCAGCAGCTTAGAGAACACTGAAGCTTTCTTT. This sequence encodes CASSLENTEAFF. The chain is built from TRBV7-2 and TRBJ1-1; D gene unclear. Trimming left V 1 base short and J 1 base short, with 1 base between. The CDR3 extends over 12 amino acids. Germline V gene sequence: CDR1 SGHTA, CDR2 FQGNSA.

This chain links TRBV30 with TRBJ2-7; 8 bases map to TRBD2. V trimming: 4 bases; J trimming: 6 bases; junction bases outside the gene matches: 8. The CDR3 extends over 13 amino acids. Germline values: CDR1 GTSNPN, CDR2 SVGIG (reference sequence). The CDR3 loop is CAWTRRGGGEQYF. In nucleotides, the CDR3 is TGTGCCTGGACGAGACGGGGGGGAGGCGAGCAGTACTTC.

This clone has just one count. The CDR3 here is CASSLAAWETQYF. Written as DNA, the CDR3 is TGCGCCAGCAGCTTGGCCGCGTGGGAGACCCAGTACTTC. The chain recombines TRBV5-1 with TRBJ2-5; no reliable D call. Trimming shortened V by 0 bases and J by 5 bases, and 8 bases separated the two germline ends. CDR1 is SGHRS and CDR2 is YFSETQ in the germline V gene. The CDR3 spans 13 residues.

The rearrangement links TRBV6-5 to TRBJ2-4, with 9 bases lining up with TRBD1. The CDR3 totals 16 residues. The germline V gene has CDR1 MNHEY and CDR2 SVGAGI. V was pared by 3 bases and J by 9 bases, with 12 bases of the junction left unmatched. The DNA of the CDR3 is TGTGCCAGCAGTTATTCTCCCGGGACAGGGCCTTCCATTCAGTACTTC. Translating it yields CASSYSPGTGPSIQYF.

This clone was recorded a few times. CDR3 residues: CASSQVLAGHSRELFF. The CDR3 DNA follows: TGCGCCAGCAGCCAAGTGCTAGCGGGCCATTCCCGGGAGCTGTTTTTT. V usage is TRBV4-3 and J usage is TRBJ2-2; 8 bases agree with TRBD2. Germline CDR1 reads LGHNA; CDR2 reads YSLEER. The CDR3 is 16 amino acids. V lost 1 base, J lost 9 bases, and 10 bases stayed unmatched.

The V call is TRBV6-2 or TRBV6-3, the J call TRBJ1-1; perhaps TRBD1 as D (6 bases). V lost 3 bases to trimming and J lost 0 bases, with 20 bases between them. The length of the CDR3 is 18 residues. CDR1 is MNHEY and CDR2 is SVGEGT in the germline V gene. In nucleotides, the CDR3 is TGTGCCAGCAGTTATCTTTTCGGCAGGGGCGACATGAACACTGAAGCTTTCTTT. Translation: CASSYLFGRGDMNTEAFF.

The rearrangement uses TRBV5-1 and TRBJ2-5; no clear D gene. The CDR3 is 15 amino acids. Germline V gives CDR1 SGHRS, CDR2 YFSETQ. V dropped 4 bases and J dropped 0 bases, with 13 bases sitting between them. Written as DNA, the CDR3 is TGCGCCAGCAGCAACGGGCTCCGATACCAAGAGACCCAGTACTTC. It translates to CASSNGLRYQETQYF. The full variable domain, its missing parts supplied by reference TRBV5-1 and TRBJ2-5, is KAGVTQTPRYLIKTRGQQVTLSCSPISGHRSVSWYQQTPGQGLQFLFEYFSETQRNKGNFPGRFSGRQFSNSRSEMNVSTLELGDSALYLCASSNGLRYQETQYFGPGTRLLVL.